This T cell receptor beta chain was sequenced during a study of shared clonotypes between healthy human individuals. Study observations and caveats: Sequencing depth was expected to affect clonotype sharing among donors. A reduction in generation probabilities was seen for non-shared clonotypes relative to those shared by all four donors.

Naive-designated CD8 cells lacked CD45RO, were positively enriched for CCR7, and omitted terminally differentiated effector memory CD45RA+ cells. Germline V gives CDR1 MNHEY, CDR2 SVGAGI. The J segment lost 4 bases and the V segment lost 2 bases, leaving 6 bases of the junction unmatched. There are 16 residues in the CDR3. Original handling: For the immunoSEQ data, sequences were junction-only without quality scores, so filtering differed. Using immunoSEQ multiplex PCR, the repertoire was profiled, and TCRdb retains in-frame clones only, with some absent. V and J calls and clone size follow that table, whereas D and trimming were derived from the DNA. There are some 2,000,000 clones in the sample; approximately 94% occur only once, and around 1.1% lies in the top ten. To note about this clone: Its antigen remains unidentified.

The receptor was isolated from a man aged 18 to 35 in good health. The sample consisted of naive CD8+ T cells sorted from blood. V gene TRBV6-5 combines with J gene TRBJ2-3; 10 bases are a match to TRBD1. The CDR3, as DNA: TGTGCCAGCAGTTACCGGCCGGGACAGGGGCCAGATACGCAGTATTTT. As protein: CASSYRPGQGPDTQYF.